This TCR beta chain appears in the sequencing data of a study of blood T cell repertoires in COVID-19. Study-wide context: From the United States, Italy and Spain came samples of acute and convalescent COVID-19. Sources were T cells, B-cell-depleted T cells, or PBMCs; the material itself was cDNA or gDNA.

Repertoires were generated with immunoSEQ multiplex PCR, while TCRdb's copy carries only in-frame clones and drops some. The sample yields under 250,000 clones, approximately 90% seen once. The germline V gene has CDR1 SGHTS and CDR2 YDEGEE. Trimming cost V 0 bases and J 6 bases, with 15 bases left between them. The CDR3 spans 16 residues. The material sequenced was peripheral blood. V is TRBV5-8 and J is TRBJ1-4; the D gene is possibly TRBD1 (5 bases). The TCR was taken from a man in his forties or fifties with COVID-19, enrolled during active disease. The chain's CDR3 is CASSLEDSKRDEKLFF. CDR3 coding DNA: TGTGCCAGCAGCTTGGAAGACAGTAAACGGGATGAAAAACTGTTTTTT.